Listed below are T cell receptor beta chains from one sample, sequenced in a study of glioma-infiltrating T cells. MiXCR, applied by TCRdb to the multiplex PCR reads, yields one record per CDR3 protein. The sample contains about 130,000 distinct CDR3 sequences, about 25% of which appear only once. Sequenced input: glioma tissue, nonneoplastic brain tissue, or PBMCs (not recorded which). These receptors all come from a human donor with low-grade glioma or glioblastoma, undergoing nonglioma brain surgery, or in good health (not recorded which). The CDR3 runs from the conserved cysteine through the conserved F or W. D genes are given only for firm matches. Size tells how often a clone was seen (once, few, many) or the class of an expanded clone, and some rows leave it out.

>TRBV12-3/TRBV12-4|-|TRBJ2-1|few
CASRPDSYNEQFF
TGTGCCAGCAGACCTGACAGCTACAATGAGCAGTTCTTC
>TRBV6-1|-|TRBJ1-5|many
CAEAGGNQPQHF
TGTGCGGAGGCGGGAGGCAATCAGCCCCAGCATTTT
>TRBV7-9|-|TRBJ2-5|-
CASGPTQRDQETQYF
TGTGCCAGCGGCCCAACGCAGCGGGACCAAGAGACCCAGTACTTC
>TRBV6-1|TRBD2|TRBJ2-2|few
CASTKGRGPKPGELFF
TGTGCCAGCACCAAGGGGAGGGGACCCAAGCCCGGGGAGCTGTTTTTT
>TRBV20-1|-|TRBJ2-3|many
CSAREVQGLDTQYF
TGCAGTGCTAGAGAGGTCCAGGGGTTAGATACGCAGTATTTT
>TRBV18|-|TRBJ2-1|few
CASSPPGRPDNEQFF
TGTGCCAGCTCACCTCCGGGACGCCCCGACAATGAGCAGTTCTTC
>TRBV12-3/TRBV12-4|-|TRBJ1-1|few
CASIKGMDNTEAFF
TGTGCCAGCATCAAGGGGATGGATAACACTGAAGCTTTCTTT
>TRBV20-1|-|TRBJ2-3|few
CSVPGGALADTQYF
TGCAGTGTTCCAGGCGGGGCTTTGGCAGATACGCAGTATTTT
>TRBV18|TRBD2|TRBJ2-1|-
CASSGGTSTGIF
TGTGCCAGCTCGGGAGGGACTAGCACTGGGATCTTC
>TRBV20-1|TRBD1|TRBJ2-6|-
CSARAQGAHGANVLTF
TGCAGTGCTAGAGCACAGGGGGCGCATGGGGCCAACGTCCTGACTTTC
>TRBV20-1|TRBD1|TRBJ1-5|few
CSAGGQTAQPQHF
TGCAGTGCGGGGGGACAGACGGCTCAGCCCCAGCATTTT
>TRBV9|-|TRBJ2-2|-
CASKARENTGELFF
TGTGCCAGCAAGGCGCGGGAGAACACCGGGGAGCTGTTTTTT
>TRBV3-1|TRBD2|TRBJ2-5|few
CASRLPGGGRETQYF
TGTGCCAGCAGACTCCCGGGCGGGGGAAGGGAGACCCAGTACTTC
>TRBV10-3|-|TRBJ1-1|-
CAITPSYRADTEAFF
TGTGCCATCACCCCGAGCTATAGGGCGGACACTGAAGCTTTCTTT
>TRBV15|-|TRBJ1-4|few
CATSRDGQRDEKLFF
TGTGCCACCAGCAGAGATGGACAAAGAGATGAAAAACTGTTTTTT
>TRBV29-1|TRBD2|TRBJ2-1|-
CSVGGGEQFF
TGCAGCGTTGGGGGGGGTGAGCAGTTCTTC
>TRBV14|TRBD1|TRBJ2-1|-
CASSQVRTGYNEQFF
TGTGCCAGCAGCCAAGTCCGGACAGGCTACAATGAGCAGTTCTTC
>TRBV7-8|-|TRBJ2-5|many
CASSLYGGLRETQYF
TGTGCCAGCAGCTTATATGGGGGGCTTAGAGAGACCCAGTACTTC
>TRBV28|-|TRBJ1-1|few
CASSSEGGNTEAFF
TGTGCCAGCAGTTCAGAGGGGGGTAACACTGAAGCTTTCTTT
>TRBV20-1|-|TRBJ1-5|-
CGASRDIGNQPQHF
TGCGGTGCTTCCCGGGACATTGGCAATCAGCCTCAGCATTTT
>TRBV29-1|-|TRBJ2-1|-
CSAEGGIAYNEQFF
TGCAGCGCTGAGGGGGGGATCGCCTACAATGAGCAGTTCTTC
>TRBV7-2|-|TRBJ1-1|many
CASSLGGVVNTEAFF
TGTGCCAGCAGCTTGGGAGGGGTGGTGAACACTGAAGCTTTCTTT
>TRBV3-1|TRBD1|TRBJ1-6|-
CASSPGTAYNSPLHF
TGTGCCAGCAGCCCGGGGACAGCCTATAATTCACCCCTCCACTTT
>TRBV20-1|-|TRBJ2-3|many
CSANPGRPTDTQYF
TGCAGTGCTAACCCGGGACGACCCACAGATACGCAGTATTTT
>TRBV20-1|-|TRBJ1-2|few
CSARVTVFYGYTF
TGCAGTGCTAGAGTGACAGTTTTCTATGGCTACACCTTC
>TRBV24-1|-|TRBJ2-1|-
CATSEAGTSSYNEQFF
TGTGCCACCAGTGAGGCCGGGACATCCTCCTACAATGAGCAGTTCTTC
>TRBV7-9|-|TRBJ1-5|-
CASGRTNQPQHF
TGTGCCAGTGGTCGGACTAATCAGCCCCAGCATTTT
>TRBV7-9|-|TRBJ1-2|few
CASSPQNGYTF
TGTGCCAGCAGCCCCCAGAATGGCTACACCTTC
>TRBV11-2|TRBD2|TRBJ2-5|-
CASRAGTRGVRAQYF
TGTGCCAGCAGGGCCGGGACTAGAGGGGTCCGGGCCCAGTACTTC
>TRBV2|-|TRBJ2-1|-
CASRPSSYNEQFF
TGTGCCAGCAGACCTAGCTCCTACAATGAGCAGTTCTTC
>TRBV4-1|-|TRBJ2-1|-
CASSLIASEGYNEQFF
TGCGCCAGCAGCTTAATCGCTAGCGAGGGGTACAATGAGCAGTTCTTC
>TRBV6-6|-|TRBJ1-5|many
CASSYSEGNQPQHF
TGTGCCAGCAGTTACTCGGAGGGAAATCAGCCCCAGCATTTT
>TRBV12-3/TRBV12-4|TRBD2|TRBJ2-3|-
CASSSGLAGDTQYF
TGTGCCAGCAGTTCGGGACTAGCGGGCGATACGCAGTATTTT
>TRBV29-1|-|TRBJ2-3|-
CGAQGVTDTQYF
TGCGGCGCTCAAGGCGTGACAGATACGCAGTATTTT
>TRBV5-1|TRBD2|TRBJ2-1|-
CASSFVAGGQNEQFF
TGCGCCAGCAGCTTCGTAGCGGGGGGGCAGAATGAGCAGTTCTTC
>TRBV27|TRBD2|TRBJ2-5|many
CATSGTSGQETQYF
TGTGCCACCTCCGGGACTAGCGGTCAAGAGACCCAGTACTTC
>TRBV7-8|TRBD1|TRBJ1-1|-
CASSLADRGSTEAFF
TGTGCCAGCAGCTTAGCGGACAGGGGGAGCACTGAAGCTTTCTTT
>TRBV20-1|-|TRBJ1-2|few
CSASQEGLGYGYTF
TGCAGTGCTAGCCAGGAGGGACTGGGCTATGGCTACACCTTC
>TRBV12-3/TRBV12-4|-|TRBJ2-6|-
CASSLTGFRANVLTF
TGTGCCAGCAGTTTAACGGGTTTTAGGGCCAACGTCCTGACTTTC
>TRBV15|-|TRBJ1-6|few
CATGRDRDSPLHF
TGTGCCACCGGCAGAGATCGGGATTCACCCCTCCACTTT
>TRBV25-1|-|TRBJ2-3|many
CASMAGGPDTQYF
TGTGCCAGCATGGCCGGGGGCCCAGATACGCAGTATTTT
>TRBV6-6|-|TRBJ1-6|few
CASSYLPPHNSPLHF
TGTGCCAGCAGTTACCTACCTCCCCATAATTCACCCCTCCACTTT
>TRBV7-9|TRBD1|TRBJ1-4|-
CASSAGTGRNNEKLFF
TGTGCCAGCAGCGCCGGGACAGGGCGGAATAATGAAAAACTGTTTTTT
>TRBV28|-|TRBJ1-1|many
CASNERTEAFF
TGTGCCAGCAATGAGAGGACTGAAGCTTTCTTT
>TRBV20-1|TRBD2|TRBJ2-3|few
CSARGSVRKGLAGGRDTDTQYF
TGCAGTGCTAGAGGCTCTGTACGTAAAGGACTAGCGGGGGGACGAGACACAGATACGCAGTATTTT
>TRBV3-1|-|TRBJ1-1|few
CASSQDPMNTEAFF
TGTGCCAGCAGCCAAGATCCCATGAACACTGAAGCTTTCTTT
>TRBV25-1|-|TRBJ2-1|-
CASSTQVGSNEQFF
TGTGCCAGCAGTACACAGGTAGGATCCAATGAGCAGTTCTTC
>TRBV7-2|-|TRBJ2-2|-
CASSRGREGELFF
TGTGCCAGCAGCAGAGGCAGGGAAGGGGAGCTGTTTTTT
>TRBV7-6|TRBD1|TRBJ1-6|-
CASSPRQGRNNSPLHF
TGTGCCAGCAGCCCCCGACAGGGAAGGAATAATTCACCCCTCCACTTT
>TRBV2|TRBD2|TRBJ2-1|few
CASRQLAGTYNEQFF
TGTGCCAGCAGACAACTAGCGGGGACCTACAATGAGCAGTTCTTC
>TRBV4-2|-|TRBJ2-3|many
CASSQSNAPGAQYF
TGTGCCAGCAGCCAAAGCAATGCTCCGGGGGCGCAGTATTTT
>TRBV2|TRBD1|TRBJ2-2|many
CASSKATGGSGELFF
TGTGCCAGCAGTAAAGCCACAGGGGGCTCCGGGGAGCTGTTTTTT
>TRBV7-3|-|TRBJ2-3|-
CASSLGSGADTQYF
TGTGCCAGCAGCTTAGGGTCCGGGGCAGATACGCAGTATTTT